The rows below give T cell receptor beta chains drawn from one sample of a study of T cell repertoires in cytomegalovirus infection. TCRdb itself ran the reads through MiXCR, one entry per CDR3 protein. The top ten clones hold about 25% of a sample with about 180,000 distinct CDR3 sequences, about a sixth of them seen once. Source material: CD8+ T cells from PBMCs. Receptor source: a human donor in good health (CMV status not recorded). Some clones in this sample may be carry-over from other donors' samples. Both conserved end residues are part of each CDR3. A D gene is named only where the DNA matches it firmly. Clone size is stated in some rows and not others, as once, few, many or a class when expanded.

TGTGCCAGCAGTTTGTGGGGGGACGAGCAGTACTTC	CASSLWGDEQYF	-	TRBV12-3/TRBV12-4	-	TRBJ2-7
TGTGCCAGCAGCCCCGGGACAGCTCCTTTGTCCCAGCATTTT	CASSPGTAPLSQHF	TRBD1	TRBV6-5	-	TRBJ1-5
TGCAGCGTTGGTGGCGCCAGGGTAATCGGCTACACCTTC	CSVGGARVIGYTF	-	TRBV29-1	few	TRBJ1-2
TGTGCCTGGGACAGGGGGCCGTACACCGGGGAGCTGTTTTTT	CAWDRGPYTGELFF	TRBD1	TRBV30	few	TRBJ2-2
TGTGCCAGTTCTACTAGCGGGAGCTCCTACAATGAGCAGTTCTTC	CASSTSGSSYNEQFF	TRBD2	TRBV19	-	TRBJ2-1
TGTGCCAGCAGTTTGGCCGGGACAGGGGGCAATGAGCAGTTCTTC	CASSLAGTGGNEQFF	TRBD1	TRBV28	few	TRBJ2-1
TGTGCCAGCAGCTTCCGACCTCTGAACACTGAAGCTTTCTTT	CASSFRPLNTEAFF	-	TRBV7-2	few	TRBJ1-1
TGTGCCAGCAGCCGGCAGGGGTCCTCTACCTCTGGGGCCAACGTCCTGACTTTC	CASSRQGSSTSGANVLTF	-	TRBV5-6	few	TRBJ2-6
TGTGCCAGCAGCCCGGAAGGACAGGGTCGAACTGGCTACACCTTC	CASSPEGQGRTGYTF	TRBD1	TRBV7-8	-	TRBJ1-2
TGTGCCAGCCGTGGCTGGGAGACCCAGTACTTC	CASRGWETQYF	-	TRBV7-9	-	TRBJ2-5
TGTGCCAGCAGCTCCGGGACAGGGGGCGCAGATACGCAGTATTTT	CASSSGTGGADTQYF	TRBD1	TRBV13	once	TRBJ2-3
TGTGCCAGCAGTCGAGGGGGCGCGGCTAGCTACGAGCAGTACTTC	CASSRGGAASYEQYF	TRBD1	TRBV7-2	-	TRBJ2-7
TGTGCCAGCAGCTTAGTTTGGTCGAATCTAAAAGAGACCCAGTACTTC	CASSLVWSNLKETQYF	-	TRBV7-2	-	TRBJ2-5
TGTGCCAGCAGCTTAGCGCGGCAGGGAGAAGAGACCCAGTACTTC	CASSLARQGEETQYF	-	TRBV7-8	many	TRBJ2-5
TGTGCCAGCAGCTCCCCCGGGACAATCCACTCTGGGGCCAACGTCCTGACTTTC	CASSSPGTIHSGANVLTF	-	TRBV7-8	many	TRBJ2-6
TGTGCCAGTAGCCTTTTTAGCTCCTACGAGCAGTACTTC	CASSLFSSYEQYF	-	TRBV7-6	-	TRBJ2-7
TGTGCCAGCATGTTGACAGGGCAGTACTTC	CASMLTGQYF	TRBD1	TRBV2	-	TRBJ2-4
TGTGCCAGCAGTTCGACAGGGGGCCTTCCCAGAGCCAACTATGGCTACACCTTC	CASSSTGGLPRANYGYTF	TRBD1	TRBV7-9	few	TRBJ1-2
TGTGCCAGCACCCAGGCGGGGGGTTGGTATGAGCAGTTCTTC	CASTQAGGWYEQFF	TRBD2	TRBV12-3/TRBV12-4	few	TRBJ2-1
TGTGCCAGCAGTTACTCGACACTATACAATGAGCAGTTCTTC	CASSYSTLYNEQFF	-	TRBV6-2/TRBV6-3	-	TRBJ2-1
TGTGCCAGCAGCTCTCTGGGAGCCGGGGGAGAGACCCAGTACTTC	CASSSLGAGGETQYF	-	TRBV7-3	-	TRBJ2-5
TGTGCCAGCAGTTTAAACAGGGCAGGATCCTACGAGCAGTACTTC	CASSLNRAGSYEQYF	-	TRBV28	-	TRBJ2-7
TGTGCCAGCAGTAGCCGGGACAGTGTTAATTCACCCCTCCACTTT	CASSSRDSVNSPLHF	TRBD1	TRBV6-6	-	TRBJ1-6
TGTGCCAGCAGTCCGGGACAGCGATATGGCTACACCTTC	CASSPGQRYGYTF	TRBD1	TRBV7-2	many	TRBJ1-2
TGTGCCAGCAGCTTAGAACCGGTCGGTCCCCTCCACTTT	CASSLEPVGPLHF	-	TRBV7-8	-	TRBJ1-6
TGCAGCGTTGAAGATCTGAGGGGGGCGGACGGGGAGCTGTTTTTT	CSVEDLRGADGELFF	-	TRBV29-1	-	TRBJ2-2
TGTGCCAGCGGGCGACTAGCAGACCACTCTGGGGCCAACGTCCTGACTTTC	CASGRLADHSGANVLTF	TRBD2	TRBV7-8	-	TRBJ2-6
TGTGCCAGCAGCGATAGAGGACAGGGGGCACATCAGCCCCAGCATTTT	CASSDRGQGAHQPQHF	TRBD1	TRBV7-2	few	TRBJ1-5
TGTGCCAGCAGCCAGGGACAGGTGTACGAGCAGTACTTC	CASSQGQVYEQYF	TRBD1	TRBV13	few	TRBJ2-7
TGCGCCAGCAGTCCTACCGACAGGGCGAACACCGGGGAGCTGTTTTTT	CASSPTDRANTGELFF	TRBD1	TRBV23-1	-	TRBJ2-2
TGTGCCAGCAGTTACTCCCCGGGACCGCCTTCCTACGAGCAGTACTTC	CASSYSPGPPSYEQYF	-	TRBV6-6	few	TRBJ2-7
TGTGCCAGCTGGGACACCAGCTCCTACGAGCAGTACTTC	CASWDTSSYEQYF	-	TRBV7-9	few	TRBJ2-7
TGTGCCAGCAGCCTCGACAGGGGTCCCAAAAACATTCAGTACTTC	CASSLDRGPKNIQYF	TRBD1	TRBV28	few	TRBJ2-4
TGTGCCTCCCCCTCGCTAGCCAAAAACATTCAGTACTTC	CASPSLAKNIQYF	-	TRBV7-8	-	TRBJ2-4
TGTGCCAGCAGCCCGGGACTAGCGGGGCCCTACGAGCAGTACTTC	CASSPGLAGPYEQYF	TRBD2	TRBV7-2	many	TRBJ2-7
TGTGCCAGCAGCCCCCGGACCCTCTACGAGCAGTACTTC	CASSPRTLYEQYF	-	TRBV7-8	-	TRBJ2-7
TGTGCCAGCAGCTTCGGCGGCTACAATGAGCAGTTCTTC	CASSFGGYNEQFF	-	TRBV11-1	-	TRBJ2-1
TGTGCCAGCAGTTACTCAGGCCCTAGTAACTATGGCTACACCTTC	CASSYSGPSNYGYTF	-	TRBV6-5	-	TRBJ1-2
TGCAGTGCGGAAACTTCCCTGGGGGACTATGGCTACACCTTC	CSAETSLGDYGYTF	-	TRBV20-1	few	TRBJ1-2
TGTGCCAGCAGCTTGTTCCCTCACAGGGAGGAACCCTACGAGCAGTACTTC	CASSLFPHREEPYEQYF	-	TRBV5-6	few	TRBJ2-7